Below, 25 T cell receptor beta chains from the same sample are listed, as sequenced in a study of beta chain features in type 1 diabetes. The study's findings and limits: Significant though moderate, a shortening of TCRB CDR3s appeared in all four CD4+ subsets of Type 1 diabetes patients.

Of the isolated RNA, all was reverse transcribed, and so the sequenced material was expressed TCRB transcripts. The assay was immunoSEQ multiplex PCR, and TCRdb's table has in-frame clones only and misses some. In the table there are under 300,000 clones, 11% to 15% of which are singletons. Their recognized antigens are unknown. The specimen was naive CD4+ T cells from blood. These receptors were collected from a man younger than 40 with type 1 diabetes.

This clone was seen more than once but under ten times. The chain recombines TRBV14 with TRBJ2-1; D is undetermined. Germline CDR1 is SGHDN and CDR2 is FVKESK. V lost 2 bases to trimming and J lost 3 bases, with 14 bases between them. This CDR3 has 16 amino acids. CDR3 in amino acids: CASSQQAAIFYNEQFF. CDR3 bases: TGTGCCAGCAGCCAACAGGCCGCCATATTCTACAATGAGCAGTTCTTC. Full variable domain (rest looked up from reference TRBV14 and TRBJ2-1): EAGVTQFPSHSVIEKGQTVTLRCDPISGHDNLYWYRRVMGKEIKFLLHFVKESKQDESGMPNNRFLAERTGGTYSTLKVQPAELEDSGVYFCASSQQAAIFYNEQFFGPGTRLTVL.

This clone turned up a few times. The chain couples TRBV5-1 to TRBJ1-1; D remains unclear. This CDR3 has 13 amino acids. Germline V gene sequence: CDR1 SGHRS, CDR2 YFSETQ. V was shortened by 4 bases and J by 3 bases, with 10 bases between the two germline ends. The chain's CDR3 is CASSTRADTEAFF. The CDR3 DNA is TGCGCCAGCAGCACGCGGGCCGACACTGAAGCTTTCTTT. Variable domain in full (rest from reference TRBV5-1 and TRBJ1-1): KAGVTQTPRYLIKTRGQQVTLSCSPISGHRSVSWYQQTPGQGLQFLFEYFSETQRNKGNFPGRFSGRQFSNSRSEMNVSTLELGDSALYLCASSTRADTEAFFGQGTRLTVV.

V and J are TRBV19 and TRBJ2-5; D is perhaps TRBD1 (6 bases). There are 13 residues in the CDR3. CDR1 and CDR2 from the germline V gene are LNHDA and SQIVND (reference sequence). Trimming removed 3 bases at V and 3 bases at J, with 8 bases between. This CDR3 reads CASSMNREETQYF. The DNA of the CDR3 is TGTGCCAGTAGTATGAACAGGGAAGAGACCCAGTACTTC.

Only a few counts were recorded for this clone. This chain uses TRBV9 with TRBJ1-2; weak D call: TRBD1 (5 bases). CDR3 length: 15 amino acids. Deletions cut 0 bases from V and 4 bases from J, with 13 bases between. Germline V gene lookup returns CDR1 SGDLS and CDR2 YYNGEE. In DNA form, the CDR3 reads TGTGCCAGCAGCGTAGCGGGACTGGGTAGCTATGGCTACACCTTC. It yields the protein CASSVAGLGSYGYTF.

This clone was found a few times. This chain uses TRBV29-1 with TRBJ2-5, with D possibly matching TRBD1 (6 bases). Gene TRBJ2-7 matches the end of the DNA better, so the J call may be wrong. The CDR3 contains 12 residues. Germline CDR1 SQVTM, CDR2 ANQGSEA. The CDR3 region is CSVGQVSYEQYF. CDR3 coding DNA: TGCAGCGTTGGACAGGTTTCCTACGAGCAGTACTTC.

The chain recombines TRBV6-5 with TRBJ2-5; the D is unclear. This CDR3 comprises 11 residues. The V gene's germline CDR1 is MNHEY and CDR2 SVGAGI. Trimming cost V 2 bases and J 8 bases, with 6 bases left between them. CDR3 nucleotides: TGTGCCAGCAGTTACGGCAACACCCAGTACTTC. It specifies CASSYGNTQYF.

The genes are TRBV29-1 and TRBJ2-5, with TRBD1 matching over 9 bases. CDR3 length equals 14 residues. V shed 4 bases, J shed 4 bases, and the junction held 7 bases outside the gene matches. The V gene's germline CDR1 is SQVTM and CDR2 ANQGSEA. CDR3 DNA: TGCAGCGTTGGAGAGGGGACAGGGCCAGAGACCCAGTACTTC. It encodes CSVGEGTGPETQYF.

The chain combines TRBV5-1 with TRBJ2-7, with 7 bases that match TRBD2. This CDR3 has 15 residues. Unmatched junction bases numbered 9, after V lost 4 bases and J lost 2 bases. Germline-derived CDR1 and CDR2 are SGHRS and YFSETQ. The CDR3 loop reads CASSPEPGLTYEQYF. The CDR3 DNA reads TGCGCCAGCAGCCCAGAGCCGGGACTAACCTACGAGCAGTACTTC.

This clone was detected a few times. The chain links TRBV2 to TRBJ1-2; D gene unclear. Looked up from germline, CDR1 is SNHLY and CDR2 is FYNNEI. CDR3 length: 13 residues. The V end lost 2 bases, the J end lost 6 bases, and 10 bases lay between the germline ends. The CDR3: CASSEITKDGYTF. The CDR3 nucleotides read TGTGCCAGCAGTGAAATAACAAAAGATGGCTACACCTTC. The full variable domain, with the rest looked up from reference TRBV2 and TRBJ1-2, is EPEVTQTPSHQVTQMGQEVILRCVPISNHLYFYWYRQILGQKVEFLVSFYNNEISEKSEIFDDQFSVERPDGSNFTLKIRSTKLEDSAMYFCASSEITKDGYTFGSGTRLTVV.

V and J are TRBV7-2 and TRBJ2-7; 7 bases are a match to TRBD2. V shed 5 bases, J shed 7 bases, and the junction held 5 bases outside the gene matches. This CDR3 has 12 residues. CDR1 SGHTA and CDR2 FQGNSA come from the germline V gene. The CDR3, as DNA: TGTGCCAGCAGCGTAATTAGCGGGGAGCAGTACTTC. Residues: CASSVISGEQYF. Using reference TRBV7-2 and TRBJ2-7 for the parts outside the CDR3, the full variable domain is GAGVSQSPSNKVTEKGKDVELRCDPISGHTALYWYRQSLGQGLEFLIYFQGNSAPDKSGLPSDRFSAERTGGSVSTLTIQRTQQEDSAVYLCASSVISGEQYFGPGTRLTVT.

The chain combines TRBV30 with TRBJ2-2; a possible D gene is TRBD2 (5 bases). Trimming removed 5 bases at V and 6 bases at J, with 13 bases between. The CDR3 runs to 13 residues. CDR1 is GTSNPN and CDR2 is SVGIG in the germline V gene (reference sequence). The chain's CDR3 is CAWAYLLAGELFF. Here the CDR3 DNA reads TGTGCCTGGGCCTACCTACTAGCCGGGGAGCTGTTTTTT.

The gene calls are TRBV30 and TRBJ2-7; TRBD2 aligns across 11 bases. V trimming: 6 bases; J trimming: 3 bases; junction bases outside the gene matches: 1. This CDR3 contains 12 residues. Germline V gene lookup returns CDR1 GTSNPN and CDR2 SVGIG (reference sequence). In nucleotides, the CDR3 is TGTGCCTGCGGGACTAGCGGCTACGAGCAGTACTTC. This codes for CACGTSGYEQYF. Together with reference TRBV30 and TRBJ2-7, the CDR3 gives the full variable domain: SQTIHQWPATLVQPVGSPLSLECTVEGTSNPNLYWYRQAAGRGLQLLFYSVGIGQISSEVPQNLSASRPQDRQFILSSKKLLLSDSGFYLCACGTSGYEQYFGPGTRLTVT.

In its sample, this clone was seen a few times. The chain joins TRBV15 to TRBJ2-1; 11 nucleotides line up with TRBD1. This CDR3 has 16 residues. V gave up 0 bases and J gave up 6 bases; unmatched junction bases: 4. CDR1 and CDR2 from the germline V gene are LNHNV and YYDKDF (reference sequence). The CDR3 nucleotides are TGTGCCACCAGCAGAGACGCCGGGACAGGGGGCAATGAGCAGTTCTTC. Its translation is CATSRDAGTGGNEQFF.

The V and J genes are TRBV11-2 and TRBJ2-4; 11 nucleotides match TRBD1. This CDR3 contains 14 residues. The germline V gene has CDR1 SGHAT and CDR2 FQNNGV. V was pared by 4 bases and J by 8 bases, with 4 bases of the junction left unmatched. CDR3 amino acids: CASSSGQGAYIQYF. The DNA for the CDR3 is TGTGCCAGCAGCTCCGGACAGGGGGCCTACATTCAGTACTTC.

This clone was recorded a few times. The gene calls are TRBV7-2 and TRBJ2-1; D perhaps matches TRBD1 (6 bases). Germline lookup yields CDR1 SGHTA and CDR2 FQGNSA. V gave up 5 bases and J gave up 3 bases, with 14 bases separating them. This CDR3 is 15 amino acids long. The CDR3 is CASSTSWGRYNEQFF. The CDR3 DNA is TGTGCCAGCAGCACGAGTTGGGGGCGCTACAATGAGCAGTTCTTC.

This chain uses TRBV5-4 with TRBJ1-4; TRBD1 aligns across 10 bases. CDR3 size: 14 residues. The junction had 5 bases not matched to a gene; V was cut back by 4 bases and J by 8 bases. Germline values: CDR1 SGHNT, CDR2 YYREEE (reference sequence). The chain's CDR3 is CASSRTGGREKLFF. CDR3 nucleotides: TGTGCCAGCAGCCGGACAGGGGGTAGGGAAAAACTGTTTTTT.

The rearrangement links TRBV18 to TRBJ1-1; 7 bases line up with TRBD1. The CDR3 length is 14 residues. Germline V gene sequence: CDR1 KGHSH, CDR2 LQKENI. After removal of 2 bases from V and 1 base from J, the junction contained 1 base not matched to a gene. CDR3 sequence: CASSPEGANTEAFF. The CDR3 bases are TGTGCCAGCTCACCAGAGGGGGCGAACACTGAAGCTTTCTTT.

The CDR3 reads CASSFISGELFF. The CDR3 coding sequence is TGTGCCAGCAGTTTTATTTCCGGGGAGCTGTTTTTT. The chain carries TRBV27 and TRBJ2-2; no clear D gene. CDR3 size: 12 residues. V shed 3 bases and J shed 6 bases, with 5 bases lying between them. Germline V gene lookup returns CDR1 MNHEY and CDR2 SMNVEV (reference sequence).

The chain uses TRBV18 and TRBJ2-5; tentative D call: TRBD1 (6 bases). V was pared by 4 bases and J by 4 bases, with 13 bases between. The CDR3 has 14 residues. Germline V gene sequence: CDR1 KGHSH, CDR2 LQKENI. The CDR3 DNA sequence: TGTGCCAGCTCACAAACGGACAGCGTAGAGACCCAGTACTTC. Protein: CASSQTDSVETQYF.

For this clone: An end of the junction differs from the germline gene, which may be a read error. This sequence joins TRBV5-6 and TRBJ2-5, with 8 bases that match TRBD2. The CDR3 loop spans 17 amino acids. The V gene's germline CDR1 is SGHDT and CDR2 YYEEEE. The CDR3 spells CASGLGQMAGGTETQYF. The CDR3 nucleotides read TGTGCCAGCGGCTTGGGCCAGATGGCGGGAGGTACGGAGACCCAGTACTTC.

The sample holds a few counts of this clone. This sequence joins TRBV6-5 and TRBJ2-7; TRBD1 aligns across 9 bases. V was clipped by 4 bases and J by 1 base; unmatched bases: 5. This CDR3 contains 15 residues. Germline assignment: CDR1 MNHEY and CDR2 SVGAGI. For the CDR3, the DNA is TGTGCCAGCAGTTTCCCACAGGGGGCTTCCTACGAGCAGTACTTC. This translates into CASSFPQGASYEQYF.

This clone was counted between two and nine times. The V call is TRBV11-2, the J call TRBJ2-7, with TRBD1 as a possible D gene (6 bases). The CDR3 is 16 amino acids. CDR1 and CDR2 (germline): SGHAT, FQNNGV. The V gene lost 4 bases and the J gene lost 3 bases, with 19 bases spanning the gap. Here the CDR3 DNA reads TGTGCCAGCAGCTCCATGCTGAAGGGGGATTTCTACGAGCAGTACTTC. Encoded protein: CASSSMLKGDFYEQYF.

This clone occurred a few times. The V gene is TRBV27, the J gene TRBJ1-6, with a tentative D call TRBD1 (5 bases). The V end lost 1 base, the J end lost 5 bases, and 9 bases lay between the germline ends. Germline V gene lookup returns CDR1 MNHEY and CDR2 SMNVEV (reference sequence). There are 15 residues in the CDR3. The CDR3 nucleotides read TGTGCCAGCAGTTTATTTCGGGGGAATAATTCACCCCTCCACTTT. Amino acids: CASSLFRGNNSPLHF.

This clone was detected only a few times. The rearrangement uses TRBV11-3 and TRBJ2-5; 13 nucleotides line up with TRBD2. CDR3 length: 16 amino acids. V trimming: 5 bases; J trimming: 2 bases; junction bases outside the gene matches: 5. From germline, CDR1 is SGHNT and CDR2 YENEEA. The CDR3 is CASSRLLAGGQETQYF. In DNA, the CDR3 is TGTGCCAGCAGCCGCCTACTAGCGGGGGGGCAAGAGACCCAGTACTTC. Complete variable domain (other parts from reference TRBV11-3 and TRBJ2-5): EAGVVQSPRYKIIEKKQPVAFWCNPISGHNTLYWYLQNLGQGPELLIRYENEEAVDDSQLPKDRFSAERLKGVDSTLKIQPAELGDSAVYLCASSRLLAGGQETQYFGPGTRLLVL.

This clone was seen a few times. The CDR3 protein is CASSERMAAGGKLFF. As DNA, the CDR3 is TGTGCCAGCAGCGAAAGGATGGCCGCGGGAGGAAAACTGTTTTTT. The rearrangement links TRBV25-1 to TRBJ1-4; D is undetermined. The CDR3 has 15 residues. Per the germline V gene, CDR1 is MGHDK and CDR2 is SYGVNS. Trimming shortened V by 6 bases and J by 10 bases, and 21 bases separated the two germline ends. The full variable domain, completed using reference TRBV25-1 and TRBJ1-4, is EADIYQTPRYLVIGTGKKITLECSQTMGHDKMYWYQQDPGMELHLIHYSYGVNSTEKGDLSSESTVSRIRTEHFPLTLESARPSHTSQYLCASSERMAAGGKLFFGSGTQLSVL.